Each of the 3 T cell receptor beta chains below was sequenced from the same sample in a study of cytomegalovirus exposure and HLA in healthy donors. A multiplex PCR was run with 60 Vbeta primers and 13 Jbeta primers. Data came from immunoSEQ multiplex PCR; TCRdb stores just in-frame clones and leaves some out. This table holds more than 85,000 clones, roughly 70% found once. Sequencing was carried out using PBMCs. These receptors were collected from a man aged 40-50 years in good health and CMV-seronegative.

The genes are TRBV4-1 and TRBJ1-5; the D is unclear. The CDR3 contains 15 residues. V gave up 4 bases and J gave up 5 bases, with 15 bases separating them. The germline CDR1 and CDR2 sequences are MGHRA and YSYEKL. The CDR3 here is CASSPPVAGYQPQHF. The DNA for the CDR3 is TGCGCCAGCAGCCCCCCCGTGGCGGGGTATCAGCCCCAGCATTTT.

The chain employs TRBV2 and TRBJ1-2, with D tentatively TRBD1 (6 bases). The germline CDR1 and CDR2 sequences are SNHLY and FYNNEI. This CDR3 comprises 13 residues. Trimming shortened V by 6 bases and J by 4 bases, and 12 bases separated the two germline ends. The CDR3 spells CASRTAGAYGYTF. For the CDR3, the DNA is TGTGCCAGCAGAACTGCAGGGGCCTATGGCTACACCTTC. The complete variable domain, with remaining parts taken from reference TRBV2 and TRBJ1-2, reads EPEVTQTPSHQVTQMGQEVILRCVPISNHLYFYWYRQILGQKVEFLVSFYNNEISEKSEIFDDQFSVERPDGSNFTLKIRSTKLEDSAMYFCASRTAGAYGYTFGSGTRLTVV.

V gene TRBV2 combines with J gene TRBJ1-5, with a possible D match to TRBD1 (5 bases). The CDR3 is made up of 14 amino acids. Germline V gene lookup returns CDR1 SNHLY and CDR2 FYNNEI. V was cut by 6 bases and J by 4 bases, with 13 bases left in between. Here the CDR3 reads CASRGDFRNQPQHF. CDR3 nucleotide sequence: TGTGCCAGCAGGGGGGACTTTCGTAATCAGCCCCAGCATTTT. Drawing the rest from reference TRBV2 and TRBJ1-5, the complete variable domain is EPEVTQTPSHQVTQMGQEVILRCVPISNHLYFYWYRQILGQKVEFLVSFYNNEISEKSEIFDDQFSVERPDGSNFTLKIRSTKLEDSAMYFCASRGDFRNQPQHFGDGTRLSIL.